The 9 T cell receptor beta chains listed next were all sequenced from one sample in a study of CD8+ T cells in alopecia areata. It was cDNA, reverse transcribed from extracted RNA, that served as the sequencing template. Some clones are missing from TCRdb's copy, which holds only in-frame ones; the method was immunoSEQ multiplex PCR. The sample holds under 300,000 clones; 60% are singletons and the top ten take about 0.9%. This sample's treatment: oral pan-JAK inhibitor, 5-10 mg twice daily. The sample here was CD4+ T cells sorted from blood, taken at approximately week 51, from a patient treated with tofacitinib. The receptors come from a human donor with alopecia areata.

The J gene is TRBJ2-3, the V gene TRBV7-8; the match to TRBD2 covers 8 bases. The CDR3 is 16 amino acids. V was clipped by 2 bases and J by 1 base; unmatched bases: 5. CDR1 is SGHVS and CDR2 is FQNEAQ in the germline V gene. CDR3 sequence: CASSLRTSWGTDTQYF. CDR3 sequence (DNA): TGTGCCAGCAGCTTAAGGACTAGCTGGGGCACAGATACGCAGTATTTT.

The genes are TRBV30 and TRBJ1-2, with unresolved D. Germline CDR1 and CDR2: GTSNPN and SVGIG (reference sequence). Deletions cut 0 bases from V and 8 bases from J, with 10 bases between. The CDR3 runs to 12 residues. The CDR3: CAWSVLGIGYTF. The CDR3 DNA reads as TGTGCCTGGAGTGTACTAGGGATCGGCTACACCTTC.

The V and J genes are TRBV6-5 and TRBJ2-7; 9 bases agree with TRBD1. Trimming removed 5 bases from V and 6 bases from J; junction bases left unmatched: 8. CDR1 is MNHEY, CDR2 SVGAGI, per germline. CDR3 length: 14 residues. The CDR3 bases are TGTGCCAGCAGTATGGCGGGACAGGGCGTCGAGCAGTACTTC. Translating gives CASSMAGQGVEQYF.

This chain connects TRBV14 to TRBJ1-1; the D is unclear. The CDR3 contains 12 residues. Germline assignment: CDR1 SGHDN and CDR2 FVKESK. V gave up 1 base and J gave up 8 bases, with 8 bases separating them. CDR3 sequence reads: CASSQGRWEAFF. The CDR3 DNA reads TGTGCCAGCAGCCAAGGTCGATGGGAAGCTTTCTTT.

The chain carries TRBV9 and TRBJ1-1; D ambiguous. The germline CDR1 and CDR2 sequences are SGDLS and YYNGEE. CDR3 length equals 15 residues. Trimming removed 0 bases from V and 3 bases from J, with 12 bases in between. The CDR3 sequence is CASSVGTALDTEAFF. Written as DNA, the CDR3 is TGTGCCAGCAGCGTAGGGACTGCCCTGGACACTGAAGCTTTCTTT.

The chain joins TRBV6-5 to TRBJ2-7; possibly TRBD1 for D (5 bases). In germline, CDR1 is MNHEY, CDR2 SVGAGI. The ends were cut back, 2 bases at V and 0 bases at J, with 5 bases in the middle. CDR3 length equals 13 residues. CDR3 coding DNA: TGTGCCAGCAGTTACGACAGCTCCTACGAGCAGTACTTC. It yields the protein CASSYDSSYEQYF.

Only one count was recorded for this clone. The chain has TRBV19 and TRBJ2-3; 13 nucleotides align to TRBD2. With V trimmed by 5 bases and J by 8 bases, 4 bases remained unmatched. In germline, CDR1 is LNHDA, CDR2 SQIVND (reference sequence). The CDR3 is 14 amino acids. CDR3 sequence: CASSPRTSGGTQYF. CDR3 nucleotides: TGTGCCAGTAGTCCACGGACTAGCGGGGGTACGCAGTATTTT.

The rearrangement links TRBV29-1 to TRBJ2-2, with D perhaps TRBD2 (5 bases). The CDR3 extends over 13 amino acids. CDR1 SQVTM and CDR2 ANQGSEA come from the germline V gene. Deletions cut 4 bases from V and 3 bases from J, with 9 bases between. In nucleotides, the CDR3 is TGCAGCGTTGCGGGAACGTACACCGGGGAGCTGTTTTTT. This encodes CSVAGTYTGELFF.

About this clone: Other DNA sequences in this specimen translate into the identical CDR3. The V call is TRBV11-2, the J call TRBJ2-3; D may match TRBD1 or TRBD2 (5 bases each). V was shortened by 0 bases and J by 2 bases, with 9 bases between the two germline ends. This CDR3 spans 15 amino acids. The germline CDR1 and CDR2 sequences are SGHAT and FQNNGV. Here the CDR3 reads CASSLDRGFTDTQYF. The CDR3 DNA follows: TGTGCCAGCAGCTTAGATCGGGGCTTCACAGATACGCAGTATTTT.